Below, 8 T cell receptor beta chains from the same sample are listed, as sequenced in a study of shared clonotypes between healthy human individuals. CD45RO-negative CD8 cells positively selected for CCR7 made up the naive population, which excluded terminally differentiated effector memory CD45RA+ cells. Assay: immunoSEQ multiplex PCR; the TCRdb copy retains only in-frame clones and omits some. Here the sample spans about 2.1 million clones, 85% to 95% being singletons. Sequencing used naive CD8+ T cells from PBMCs. The origin of the receptors is a man aged 18 to 29 in good health. Some clones in this sample may be carry-over from other donors' samples.

The chain employs TRBV5-1 and TRBJ2-2, with 13 nucleotides matching TRBD2. CDR1 and CDR2 from the germline V gene are SGHRS and YFSETQ. After removal of 4 bases from V and 2 bases from J, the junction contained 5 bases not matched to a gene. This CDR3 has 17 residues. Written as DNA, the CDR3 is TGCGCCAGCAGCACGGGACTAGCGGGGCCTAACACCGGGGAGCTGTTTTTT. It specifies CASSTGLAGPNTGELFF.

This rearrangement joins TRBV7-9 to TRBJ1-2; 10 nucleotides align to TRBD1. Germline assignment: CDR1 SEHNR and CDR2 FQNEAQ (reference sequence). This CDR3 contains 15 residues. V shed 1 base, J shed 8 bases, and the junction held 7 bases outside the gene matches. CDR3 bases: TGTGCCAGCAGCTTAGGGCGGACAGGGGGAAAGGGCTACACCTTC. Translation: CASSLGRTGGKGYTF.

V is TRBV6-5 and J is TRBJ2-7; no reliable D call. Trimming removed 6 bases from V and 4 bases from J, with 16 bases in between. This CDR3 is built from 14 residues. Germline V gives CDR1 MNHEY, CDR2 SVGAGI. The CDR3 bases are TGTGCCAGCAGCTACCTGGGGTTGGAATACGAGCAGTACTTC. It specifies CASSYLGLEYEQYF.

The V and J genes are TRBV27 and TRBJ2-2; D is ambiguous. Germline CDR1 reads MNHEY; CDR2 reads SMNVEV (reference sequence). The CDR3 runs to 13 residues. With 4 bases removed from V and 6 bases from J, the gap between germline ends came to 9 bases. CDR3 sequence reads: CASSSIKAGELFF. DNA for the CDR3: TGTGCCAGCAGTTCAATCAAGGCCGGGGAGCTGTTTTTT.

The chain joins TRBV19 to TRBJ2-7; a possible D gene is TRBD1 (5 bases). CDR1 is LNHDA, CDR2 SQIVND, per germline (reference sequence). The CDR3 totals 14 residues. V lost 6 bases to trimming and J lost 2 bases, with 14 bases between them. The CDR3 DNA follows: TGTGCCAGTAGGACAGCCGAGAACCCCTACGAGCAGTACTTC. Translation: CASRTAENPYEQYF.

V and J are TRBV27 and TRBJ1-6, with D possibly being TRBD1 (5 bases). The CDR3 extends over 18 amino acids. Trimming removed 2 bases at V and 5 bases at J, with 19 bases between. Per germline, CDR1 MNHEY and CDR2 SMNVEV (reference sequence). The CDR3 region is CASSLLPLGRVDNSPLHF. CDR3 nucleotide sequence: TGTGCCAGCAGTTTACTCCCTCTGGGCAGGGTGGATAATTCACCCCTCCACTTT.

The V and J genes are TRBV28 and TRBJ2-1, with 8 bases fitting TRBD1. This CDR3 has 17 amino acids. Per germline, CDR1 MDHEN and CDR2 SYDVKM. Trimming removed 3 bases from V and 6 bases from J; junction bases left unmatched: 13. CDR3 nucleotides: TGTGCCAGCAGTTTCTCGACAGGGGAGGTCCTGGGCAATGAGCAGTTCTTC. This translates into CASSFSTGEVLGNEQFF. Drawing the rest from reference TRBV28 and TRBJ2-1, the complete variable domain is DVKVTQSSRYLVKRTGEKVFLECVQDMDHENMFWYRQDPGLGLRLIYFSYDVKMKEKGDIPEGYSVSREKKERFSLILESASTNQTSMYLCASSFSTGEVLGNEQFFGPGTRLTVL.

Concerning this clone: The sample has other DNA sequences that encode this CDR3 too. V usage is TRBV7-9 and J usage is TRBJ2-1; D might be TRBD1 or TRBD2, each matching 5 bases. V lost 6 bases to trimming and J lost 0 bases, with 15 bases between them. The germline V gene has CDR1 SEHNR and CDR2 FQNEAQ (reference sequence). This CDR3 is 16 amino acids long. The CDR3 here is CASSPPAGTSYNEQFF. In DNA, the CDR3 is TGTGCCAGCAGTCCCCCAGCCGGGACCTCCTACAATGAGCAGTTCTTC.